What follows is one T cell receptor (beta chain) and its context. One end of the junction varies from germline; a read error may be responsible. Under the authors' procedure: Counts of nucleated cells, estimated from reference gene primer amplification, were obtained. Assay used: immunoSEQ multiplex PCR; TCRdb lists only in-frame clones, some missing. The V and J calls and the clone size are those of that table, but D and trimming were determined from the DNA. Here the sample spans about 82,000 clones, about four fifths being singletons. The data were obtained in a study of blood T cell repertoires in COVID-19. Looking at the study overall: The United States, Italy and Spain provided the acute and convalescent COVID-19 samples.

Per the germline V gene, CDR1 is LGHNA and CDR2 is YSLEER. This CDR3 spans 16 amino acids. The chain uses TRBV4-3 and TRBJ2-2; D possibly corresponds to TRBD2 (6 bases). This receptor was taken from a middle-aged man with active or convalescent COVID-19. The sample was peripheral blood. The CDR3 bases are TGCGCCAGCAGCCAAGCCGTGGTCGCGAACACCGGGGGGCTGTTTTTT. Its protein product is CASSQAVVANTGGLFF.